This T cell receptor beta chain appears in the sequencing data of a study of molecular identifiers for immune sequencing clone quantification. Findings and caveats of the study: Spiked Jurkat TCR RNA equivalent to one cell was reportedly detectable in some 960,000 naive cells.

This clonotype was found many times. Its antigen is unknown. Libraries of naive CD8 T cells were made from roughly 20,000 to 1,000,000 sorted cells. They used 10%, 30% or 50% RNA. Naive CD8 T cells were sorted as CD8+CD4-CCR7+CD45RA+. Previously published methods and listed TCR primers were used for the bulk TCR libraries. TCRdb re-called the PCR reads through MiXCR, storing one row per CDR3 protein. The repertoire holds more than 450,000 distinct CDR3 sequences, with about a fifth as singletons. The V end was cut by 0 bases, the J end by 8 bases, with 6 bases between. The CDR3 runs to 12 residues. Germline CDR1 and CDR2: MNHEY and SVGAGI.

The TCR originated in a human donor in good health. Some libraries in this study had Jurkat cell RNA spiked in. The sample taken for sequencing was naive CD8+ T cells from blood, with Jurkat cell RNA spiked in. Subset in this sample: FACS-sorted CD8+CD4-CCR7+CD45RA+ naive T cells. The chain links TRBV6-5 to TRBJ2-3; D remains ambiguous. CDR3 in amino acids: CASSYSMGTQYF. The CDR3 DNA reads as TGTGCCAGCAGTTACTCTATGGGTACGCAGTATTTT.